Below, 20 T cell receptor beta chains from the same sample are listed, as sequenced in a study of vaccination effects on CD4 cells after COVID-19. Only in-frame clones appear in the TCRdb table, and some are missing; sequencing was by immunoSEQ multiplex PCR. The sample comprises tens of thousands of clones, less than 85% of which are singletons, and about 3% rests with the top ten. Antigen-specific CD4+ T cells were expanded (with viral peptide pools) by the ViraFEST assay ahead of sequencing. Investigators separated out CD4+ T cells once approximately 10 days of culture had passed. Vaccine recipients lacked prior SARS-CoV-2 infection and had negative nucleocapsid antibodies. Their recognized antigens are unknown. Sequencing used CD4+ T cells from PBMCs cultured with HCoV-NL63 spike peptides, obtained before COVID-19 vaccination. Receptor source: a human donor who received a COVID-19 vaccine.

The CDR3 sequence: CASSLDGREDNSPLHF. CDR3 DNA: TGTGCCAGCAGCTTAGATGGACGGGAAGATAATTCACCCCTCCACTTT. This chain connects TRBV11-2 to TRBJ1-6, with D hard to call. V was cut by 0 bases and J by 5 bases, with 11 bases left in between. The length of the CDR3 is 16 residues. Per germline, CDR1 SGHAT and CDR2 FQNNGV.

V gene TRBV10-1 combines with J gene TRBJ2-3; the D gene could be TRBD1 or TRBD2 (5 bases each). The CDR3 has 13 amino acids. Germline V gene lookup returns CDR1 WNHNN and CDR2 SYGVQD (reference sequence). The V end lost 5 bases, the J end lost 6 bases, and 12 bases lay between the germline ends. The CDR3 DNA is TGCGCCAGCAGTCGGCTCAGGGAGGATACGCAGTATTTT. This translates into CASSRLREDTQYF.

V and J are TRBV29-1 and TRBJ1-4, with D tentatively TRBD1 (6 bases). Germline-derived CDR1 and CDR2 are SQVTM and ANQGSEA. The CDR3 has 15 amino acids. Trimming shortened V by 5 bases and J by 5 bases, and 18 bases separated the two germline ends. DNA of the CDR3: TGCAGCGTTCGGGGGGGGCAGGCCTTAAATGAAAAACTGTTTTTT. Translated: CSVRGGQALNEKLFF.

The chain employs TRBV25-1 and TRBJ2-2; no clear D gene. The CDR3 contains 15 residues. The V gene lost 5 bases and the J gene lost 0 bases, with 10 bases spanning the gap. CDR1 and CDR2 (germline): MGHDK, SYGVNS. CDR3 region: CASSQTASNTGELFF. In DNA, the CDR3 is TGTGCCAGCAGTCAAACAGCGTCGAACACCGGGGAGCTGTTTTTT.

The rearrangement joins TRBV6-4 to TRBJ2-5; D gene uncertain. This CDR3 comprises 14 residues. V lost 0 bases and J lost 5, with 10 bases in between. Germline lookup yields CDR1 MRHNA and CDR2 SNTAGT. Written as DNA, the CDR3 is TGTGCCAGCAGTGACTCGCTTGAATCGGAGACCCAGTACTTC. Protein: CASSDSLESETQYF.

This chain uses TRBV3-1 (or the pseudogene TRBV3-2) with TRBJ1-1; D gene ambiguous. Germline CDR1 LGHDT, CDR2 YNNKEL (reference sequence). V shed 0 bases and J shed 5 bases, with 13 bases lying between them. This CDR3 spans 15 amino acids. Written as DNA, the CDR3 is TGTGCCAGCAGCCAAGATTTGGGTAGGAAAACTGAAGCTTTCTTT. Encoded protein: CASSQDLGRKTEAFF.

The V call is TRBV5-1, the J call TRBJ1-1; TRBD1 agrees at 9 bases. The CDR3 covers 15 residues. Germline-derived CDR1 and CDR2 are SGHRS and YFSETQ. J lost 4 bases, V lost 2 bases, and 6 bases had no gene match. The CDR3: CASSLTGGVVTEAFF. The CDR3 bases are TGCGCCAGCAGCTTAACAGGGGGCGTCGTCACTGAAGCTTTCTTT.

Here the CDR3 DNA reads TGCGCCAGCTGCGACGTAAGGAACACTGAAGCTTTCTTT. Translation gives CASCDVRNTEAFF. V is TRBV5-1 and J is TRBJ1-1; D call uncertain. V was cut by 7 bases and J by 1 base, with 11 bases left in between. The V gene's germline CDR1 is SGHRS and CDR2 YFSETQ. The CDR3 contains 13 residues.

The chain recombines TRBV27 with TRBJ2-2; TRBD2 is a possible D gene (5 bases). Germline CDR1 reads MNHEY; CDR2 reads SMNVEV (reference sequence). The length of the CDR3 is 16 residues. Trimming cost V 4 bases and J 7 bases, with 19 bases left between them. CDR3 in DNA: TGTGCCAGCAGTTCAAATTTCTTCCTACGGGGCGGGGAGCTGTTTTTT. Amino acids: CASSSNFFLRGGELFF.

The V gene is TRBV2, the J gene TRBJ2-3; D ambiguous. Germline V CDR1 and CDR2: SNHLY, FYNNEI. V was pared by 3 bases and J by 3 bases, with 7 bases between. The CDR3 extends over 13 amino acids. The chain's CDR3 is CASSDAWTDTQYF. Written as DNA, the CDR3 is TGTGCCAGCAGTGATGCTTGGACAGATACGCAGTATTTT. The whole variable domain, filled in from reference TRBV2 and TRBJ2-3, reads EPEVTQTPSHQVTQMGQEVILRCVPISNHLYFYWYRQILGQKVEFLVSFYNNEISEKSEIFDDQFSVERPDGSNFTLKIRSTKLEDSAMYFCASSDAWTDTQYFGPGTRLTVL.

The chain combines TRBV7-2 with TRBJ1-1; unclear D gene. The V end was cut by 5 bases, the J end by 1 base, with 8 bases between. The CDR3 length is 13 residues. The germline V gene encodes CDR1 SGHTA and CDR2 FQGNSA. The chain's CDR3 is CASSAQGNTEAFF. In nucleotides, the CDR3 is TGTGCCAGCAGCGCACAAGGGAACACTGAAGCTTTCTTT.

The chain combines TRBV28 with TRBJ2-4; perhaps TRBD1 as D (5 bases). Germline V lookup: CDR1 MDHEN, CDR2 SYDVKM. V was cut by 7 bases and J by 5 bases, with 6 bases left in between. The CDR3 has 11 amino acids. CDR3 in amino acids: CASKQENIQYF. CDR3 DNA sequence: TGTGCCAGCAAACAGGAAAACATTCAGTACTTC.

This chain connects TRBV5-6 to TRBJ2-5; perhaps D is TRBD1 or TRBD2 (5 bases each). Germline lookup yields CDR1 SGHDT and CDR2 YYEEEE. The CDR3 has 15 residues. V gave up 4 bases and J gave up 5 bases, with 18 bases separating them. This chain's CDR3 is CASSTPRDLRETQYF. CDR3 nucleotide sequence: TGTGCCAGCAGCACGCCTAGGGACCTAAGGGAGACCCAGTACTTC. The complete variable domain, with remaining parts taken from reference TRBV5-6 and TRBJ2-5, reads DAGVTQSPTHLIKTRGQQVTLRCSPKSGHDTVSWYQQALGQGPQFIFQYYEEEERQRGNFPDRFSGHQFPNYSSELNVNALLLGDSALYLCASSTPRDLRETQYFGPGTRLLVL.

The chain links TRBV7-2 to TRBJ2-1, with TRBD1 matching over 7 bases. Per germline, CDR1 SGHTA and CDR2 FQGNSA. Trimming removed 2 bases from V and 5 bases from J; junction bases left unmatched: 6. This CDR3 comprises 15 residues. The CDR3: CASSLYRGPDNEQFF. CDR3 DNA: TGTGCCAGCAGCTTATACAGGGGCCCTGACAATGAGCAGTTCTTC.

The chain links TRBV11-2 to TRBJ2-3, with TRBD1 as a possible D gene (5 bases). Trimming removed 1 base at V and 0 bases at J, with 11 bases between. The CDR3 has 16 residues. Germline assignment: CDR1 SGHAT and CDR2 FQNNGV. The CDR3: CASSLGIGASTDTQYF. The CDR3 bases are TGTGCCAGCAGCTTAGGTATTGGGGCTAGCACAGATACGCAGTATTTT. Full variable domain (rest looked up from reference TRBV11-2 and TRBJ2-3): EAGVAQSPRYKIIEKRQSVAFWCNPISGHATLYWYQQILGQGPKLLIQFQNNGVVDDSQLPKDRFSAERLKGVDSTLKIQPAKLEDSAVYLCASSLGIGASTDTQYFGPGTRLTVL.

V is TRBV10-3 and J is TRBJ2-5; D might be TRBD1 or TRBD2, each matching 6 bases. The CDR3 sequence is 13 residues long. Trimming cost V 2 bases and J 7 bases, with 11 bases left between them. Germline CDR1 reads ENHRY; CDR2 reads SYGVKD. The CDR3 nucleotides read TGTGCCATCAGTGAGGAAGGGGGGACGACCCAGTACTTC. Amino acid sequence: CAISEEGGTTQYF.

This chain joins TRBV18 and TRBJ1-1; D remains ambiguous. The CDR3 extends over 14 amino acids. The germline V gene encodes CDR1 KGHSH and CDR2 LQKENI. V was shortened by 4 bases and J by 1 base, with 10 bases between the two germline ends. CDR3 loop: CASSHERGNTEAFF. CDR3 bases: TGTGCCAGCTCACACGAACGGGGGAACACTGAAGCTTTCTTT.

This clone was recorded a few times. The J gene is TRBJ1-5, the V gene TRBV6-6; D remains ambiguous. Germline V gene sequence: CDR1 MNHNY, CDR2 SVGAGI (reference sequence). The germline V and J ends were trimmed by 3 bases and 3 bases, with 12 bases remaining between them. CDR3 length equals 15 residues. The CDR3 nucleotides are TGTGCCAGCAGTTATTACAGTGAGATCAATCAGCCCCAGCATTTT. Encoded protein: CASSYYSEINQPQHF.

This clone appeared a few times. The V call is TRBV7-9, the J call TRBJ2-5; 10 positions agree with TRBD1. The J segment lost 6 bases and the V segment lost 7 bases, leaving 5 bases of the junction unmatched. The CDR3 totals 13 residues. Looked up from germline, CDR1 is SEHNR and CDR2 is FQNEAQ (reference sequence). The CDR3 loop is CASMTGGGQTQYF. As DNA, the CDR3 is TGTGCCAGCATGACAGGGGGCGGACAGACCCAGTACTTC.

The chain employs TRBV5-1 and TRBJ2-3; 7 nucleotides align to TRBD2. V lost 1 base and J lost 2; bases outside the gene matches: 4. Germline CDR1 and CDR2: SGHRS and YFSETQ. CDR3 length: 15 amino acids. As DNA, the CDR3 is TGCGCCAGCAGCTTGCTAGCGGACACCACAGATACGCAGTATTTT. Protein product: CASSLLADTTDTQYF.